Sequencing of this TCR beta chain was carried out in a study of T cell changes during pregnancy in multiple sclerosis. The sample holds one count of this clone. Germline assignment: CDR1 MDHEN and CDR2 SYDVKM. The ends lost 6 bases at V and 7 bases at J; junction bases unmatched: 11. The CDR3 runs 14 residues. Produced via immunoSEQ multiplex PCR; TCRdb's table is partial and in-frame only. This sample has tens of thousands of clones, with just over 90% found just once. The specimen comprised CD4+ T cells from peripheral blood mononuclear cells, sampled before pregnancy. This receptor was obtained from a female donor with multiple sclerosis, enrolled in a pregnancy study. The V gene is TRBV28, the J gene TRBJ1-2, with 7 bases identical to TRBD1. The CDR3 reads CASRLKGGPGGYTF. CDR3 in DNA: TGTGCCAGCAGGCTAAAAGGGGGCCCGGGTGGCTACACCTTC.